This is a list of T cell receptor beta chains from one sample in a study of cytomegalovirus exposure and HLA in healthy donors. Profiled with immunoSEQ multiplex PCR; TCRdb holds only in-frame clones, not every one. Seen here are about 99,000 clones, roughly 66% observed once, and the top ten hold less than 3.5%. The sample comprised PBMCs. These receptors were taken from a woman between 45 and 60 years old in good health and CMV-seronegative. Both conserved end residues are part of each CDR3. Fields, in order: D gene, J gene, V gene, clone size, CDR3 protein, CDR3 DNA. The D gene is left open where the match is weak. Some rows mark clone size as missing; the rest say once, few, many or name a class of expanded clone.

TRBD2,TRBJ2-5,TRBV5-1,.,CASSLSGLAGQETQYF,TGCGCCAGCAGCTTGAGCGGACTAGCGGGACAAGAGACCCAGTACTTC
TRBD2,TRBJ2-7,TRBV5-1,.,CASSFGGRAAYEQYF,TGCGCCAGCAGCTTCGGAGGGAGGGCCGCTTACGAGCAGTACTTC
.,TRBJ2-3,TRBV5-4,.,CATHRDTDTQYF,TGTGCCACCCACAGGGACACAGATACGCAGTATTTT
.,TRBJ2-1,TRBV5-1,.,CASSVGRRGGRNEQFF,TGCGCCAGCAGCGTAGGAAGGAGGGGTGGGCGCAATGAGCAGTTCTTC
.,TRBJ1-2,TRBV27,.,CASSPGHFGYTF,TGTGCCAGCAGCCCGGGACATTTTGGCTACACCTTC
TRBD1,TRBJ2-7,TRBV9,.,CASSIGTVASYEQYF,TGTGCCAGCAGCATTGGGACAGTCGCCTCCTACGAGCAGTACTTC
TRBD1,TRBJ2-7,TRBV7-2,once,CASSLGPGQGYEQYF,TGTGCCAGCAGCTTAGGTCCGGGACAGGGCTACGAGCAGTACTTC
TRBD1,TRBJ2-7,TRBV30,.,CAWAWDRAREQYF,TGTGCCTGGGCCTGGGACAGGGCTCGCGAGCAGTACTTC
TRBD1,TRBJ1-2,TRBV6-1,.,CASRDRGSYGYTF,TGTGCCAGCCGGGACAGGGGATCGTATGGCTACACCTTC
TRBD2,TRBJ2-1,TRBV9,.,CASSAPGLAGAYNEQFF,TGTGCCAGCAGCGCCCCAGGACTAGCGGGAGCCTACAATGAGCAGTTCTTC
.,TRBJ2-3,TRBV18,once,CASSPRGTALGDTQYF,TGTGCCAGCTCACCTCGCGGGACGGCGCTCGGAGATACGCAGTATTTT
TRBD2,TRBJ2-3,TRBV10-1,.,CASSQPGLVADTQYF,TGCGCCAGCAGTCAACCGGGACTAGTCGCCGATACGCAGTATTTT
.,TRBJ2-2,TRBV14,once,CASSQSVWSGELFF,TGTGCCAGCAGCCAATCGGTTTGGTCCGGGGAGCTGTTTTTT
.,TRBJ1-1,TRBV4-1,few,CASSRSPGDTEAFF,TGCGCCAGCAGCCGGAGTCCGGGGGACACTGAAGCTTTCTTT
.,TRBJ2-1,TRBV4-2,.,CASSQSSAGYEQFF,TGTGCCAGCAGCCAATCATCGGCGGGGTATGAGCAGTTCTTC
TRBD2,TRBJ2-1,TRBV25-1,.,CASSKLAGGEQFF,TGTGCCAGCAGTAAACTAGCGGGGGGTGAGCAGTTCTTC
.,TRBJ1-2,TRBV6-1,.,CASSEPRGNDVYGYTF,TGTGCCAGCAGTGAACCAAGGGGAAACGATGTCTATGGCTACACCTTC
.,TRBJ2-5,TRBV29-1,once,CSVRSETQYF,TGCAGCGTGAGAAGTGAGACCCAGTACTTC
.,TRBJ2-3,TRBV19,.,CASSMRQGGSTDTQYF,TGTGCCAGTAGTATGAGACAGGGAGGATCCACAGATACGCAGTATTTT
TRBD1,TRBJ2-7,TRBV30,.,CARGQAYEQYF,TGTGCCCGGGGACAGGCCTACGAGCAGTACTTC
TRBD2,TRBJ2-5,TRBV5-1,few,CASSLGLAGQETQYF,TGCGCCAGCAGCTTGGGACTAGCGGGACAAGAGACCCAGTACTTC
TRBD1,TRBJ1-5,TRBV27,.,CASSSGQGNQPQHF,TGTGCCAGCAGTTCGGGACAGGGCAATCAGCCCCAGCATTTT
.,TRBJ2-5,TRBV18,.,CASSPAVARQETQYF,TGTGCCAGCTCACCGGCGGTAGCGCGTCAAGAGACCCAGTACTTC
.,TRBJ2-1,TRBV4-1,.,CASSQDPGSALYNEQFF,TGCGCCAGCAGCCAAGATCCTGGTAGCGCTCTTTACAATGAGCAGTTCTTC
TRBD2,TRBJ2-1,TRBV11-2,.,CASSLDLQLAGGSEQFF,TGTGCCAGCAGCTTAGATCTGCAGCTAGCGGGAGGGAGTGAGCAGTTCTTC
TRBD2,TRBJ2-7,TRBV25-1,.,CASTSGRGYEQYF,TGTGCCAGCACTAGCGGGAGGGGATACGAGCAGTACTTC
.,TRBJ2-4,TRBV21-1,.,CASSDGTDLAKNIQYF,TGTGCCAGCAGCGACGGGACAGACCTAGCCAAAAACATTCAGTACTTC
TRBD1,TRBJ2-1,TRBV5-4,few,CASSPPGTGTYNEQFF,TGTGCCAGCAGCCCCCCCGGGACAGGCACCTACAATGAGCAGTTCTTC
TRBD1,TRBJ2-7,TRBV28,once,CASSLVWGQGVHEQYF,TGTGCCAGCAGTTTGGTTTGGGGACAGGGTGTCCACGAGCAGTACTTC
.,TRBJ1-2,TRBV7-8,.,CASSLEAGHLYGYTF,TGTGCCAGCAGTTTAGAGGCGGGTCACCTCTATGGCTACACCTTC
TRBD2,TRBJ2-1,TRBV13,few,CASSLGASGNNEQFF,TGTGCCAGCAGCTTAGGGGCTAGCGGGAACAATGAGCAGTTCTTC
TRBD1,TRBJ1-4,TRBV18,.,CASSLSTATGQSEKLFF,TGTGCCAGCTCACTTTCAACGGCCACGGGACAGTCTGAAAAACTGTTTTTT